The sequence of this T cell receptor beta chain was determined in a study of cytomegalovirus exposure and HLA in healthy donors (dated by TCRdb to 2016 to 2017). In terms of the full investigation: An earlier analysis of 587 of the donors reported about 260 Gb of sequence data and 117 million unique TCR beta sequences obtained from roughly 180 million T cells. An early release that covered approximately 600 HLA-typed donors contained 300 to 350 gigabases of sequencing data and 75 million to 100 million unique TCR sequences. Of the approximately 400 genotyped donors, over 70% fell in the genetic ancestry cluster associated with self-reported Caucasian donors. The study was designed to test whether signatures of past pathogen exposure could be identified by cataloging public T cell receptors. Using immunosequencing, the study profiled T cell repertoires from about 620 subjects and related those repertoires to cytomegalovirus serostatus. Besides the first cohort of under 700 subjects, a separate validation cohort made up of over a hundred different subjects was used. High-throughput TCR immunosequencing, statistical association of individual TCRs with disease status, and machine learning were combined to predict cytomegalovirus infection status. To study patterns of TCR occurrence, a later analysis re-analyzed previously published TCR beta repertoires from around 700 donors and added high-resolution HLA genotyping. In the later analysis, no new phenotypic data were used to find candidate immune exposures; instead, reliance was placed on TCR beta sequences and their occurrence across donors. To decide whether each TCR beta V gene segment behaved as functional or pseudogenic, an earlier analysis of fewer than 750 of the donors relied on high-throughput TCR beta sequencing. Alongside the repertoire data, information on donor age, sex, ethnicity and CMV serostatus was compiled. A later genetic analysis used genome-wide SNP genotypes for about 60% of the roughly 670 donors, treating that subset as a discovery cohort. All discovery cohort repertoires had been generated using a single sequencing platform. Class I and class II HLA loci were covered by the typing at four-digit resolution. The number of donors typed differed by locus, with about 629-640 for A, B, C, DRB1 and DQB1, more than 500 for DQA1, 606 for DPA1, and 400 to 490 for DPB1. A few DR-DQ haplotypes were treated as single units for association and clustering because of strong linkage in the cohort. Among roughly 370 genotyped donors of the cohort, an average of approximately 240,000 unique TCR beta nucleotide sequences were sequenced per donor, about a sixth of them non-productive.

What the authors observed across the whole study: The study gave a list of 150 to 200 TCR beta chains associated with cytomegalovirus. In vitro tests confirmed that three of the cytomegalovirus-associated TCR beta chains recognize cytomegalovirus antigens. In a later analysis, the rate of TCR association differed among HLA loci, with DRB1 alleles having the most associated TCRs and HLA-C alleles having the fewest. Across donors, most TCR sequences were observed very rarely, whereas some public TCRs were present in many individuals. The cohort was sequenced for TCR beta chains only, and without alpha or paired-chain data the features that could be detected were limited. Immune exposure information for the cohort was limited to CMV serostatus. V-gene and J-gene trimming of TCR beta chains was associated with a missense DCLRE1C variant in a later genetic analysis, and the association was replicated in an independent cohort. It was suggested by the authors that the approach could potentially be generalized to other disease states and immunological phenotypes. When HLA alleles, especially DR and DQ, strongly co-occurred, TCR associations were difficult to assign to individual alleles. A later analysis associated about 16,000 TCR beta sequences with specific HLA alleles at a false discovery rate of 0.05. In an earlier analysis of about 540 of the donors, most TCR beta V segments were observed in productive rearrangements about 90% or about 30% of the time, broadly matching IMGT annotations. A later genetic analysis reported fewer N-insertions in productive TCRs among donors in an Asian-associated ancestry cluster than the roughly 700-donor mean. Because counts were too low, roughly 17 rarely observed V segments, including chromosome 9 orphons, were left out of the earlier analysis of about 620 of the donors. The classifier was reported to diagnose cytomegalovirus status with high specificity and sensitivity in both the original and validation cohorts. Presence/absence analyses assumed roughly uniform sequencing depth across donors, an assumption that may not hold. A later analysis found that HLA-associated TCR beta chains were more clonally expanded and had lower generation probabilities than equally common non-associated chains. Linkage disequilibrium might explain the correlated functional status among segregating V segments, but an unknown experimental factor could not be ruled out. A further reported finding was that TCR beta sequences accurately predicted the HLA-A and HLA-B alleles for most subjects in the first cohort. Because HLA typing was missing for some donors at each locus, association tests included only the typed subset. A group of highly shared sequence variants was considered likely to be a technical artifact of the sequencing pipeline. A later analysis reported that several top co-occurrence clusters appeared linked to parvovirus B19, influenza, CMV and Epstein-Barr virus. Most CMV-associated TCR beta chains appeared to be HLA-restricted in a later analysis, and the HLA associations seemed to be driven largely by CMV exposure.

Comment on this clone: Its antigen is not yet known. It has no much larger one-base neighbor in the sample; base qualities were not kept.

Libraries came from the immunoSEQ multiplex PCR assay. For the multiplex PCR, a mixture combining 60 forward primers for TCR Vbeta segments and 13 reverse primers for TCR Jbeta segments was used. The CDR3 region of rearranged TCR beta genes was amplified from genomic DNA by a multiplex PCR assay. Amplified TCR beta libraries were sequenced as 87-base-pair reads on the Illumina HiSeq System. Regarding the original processing steps: A later analysis tallied approximately 87 million unique TCR beta chains across the roughly 610 repertoires, and about 12 million of those chains were shared by two or more donors. To remove PCR and sequencing errors, raw reads were error-corrected and collapsed into unique sequences using a nearest-neighbor algorithm that merged closely related sequences. CDR3 sequences were aligned to IMGT reference sequences to assign V, D and J gene segments. Each retained sequence needed at least a six-nucleotide match to both a V gene segment and a J gene segment. A rearrangement was called productive if the CDR3 had no stop codons and remained in frame with V and J, and every other rearrangement was called non-productive. Following IMGT convention, CDR3 was defined as the stretch from the second conserved V-encoded cysteine up to the conserved J-encoded phenylalanine. In an earlier analysis of roughly 610 of the donors, sequences lacking an unambiguous match to a single V gene segment were excluded. An earlier analysis of approximately 590 of the donors classified V segments as functional when productive rearrangements were above 56.7% and as segregating when the standard deviation between donors was above 5%. To diagnose cytomegalovirus status from the catalog of TCR beta chain sequences, a statistical classification framework was built. V and J gene assignment, in a later analysis, came from comparing TCR nucleotide sequences with IMGT/GENE-DB human TR gene sequences. In a later analysis, CDR3 sequences and most-parsimonious VDJ recombination scenarios were assigned using the TCRdist pipeline. In a later analysis, every TCR beta chain was defined by the combination of its CDR3 amino acid sequence and its V-gene family, and reads without a unique V-gene family were dropped. In a later analysis, some 600 highly shared, low-generation-probability nucleotide sequences were removed to address suspected cross-contamination and a sequencing artifact. A later analysis calculated a clonal expansion index for each public chain from normalized within-repertoire ranks of inferred template counts. Generation probabilities in a later analysis came from a VDJ recombination model fitted to out-of-frame rearrangements, and those results were checked against IGoR. A later analysis scored TCR-TCR, TCR-HLA and TCR-CMV co-occurrence with hypergeometric tests, applying a repertoire-size bias correction to TCR pairs. To estimate false discovery rates, a later analysis permuted the HLA or CMV assignments 20 times. A later analysis grouped co-occurring TCRs with DBSCAN, adding TCRdist sequence similarity when clustering within HLA-allele-positive subsets. Repertoires with fewer than 30,000 or more than 120,000 public chains, plus five repertoires with anomalous nucleotide sharing, were excluded from co-occurrence clustering. TCRdb carries this immuneACCESS record with in-frame sequences only. Its versions omit some clonotypes, under half of them owing to an unresolved V gene in the studies checked, with the rest unexplained. D and trimming come from the DNA, and the V and J calls and clone size come from that table. Here the sample has 80,000 to 130,000 clones; approximately 80% occur a single time. Roughly 4% of the sample goes to the ten largest clones.

The cohort consisted of some 730 healthy bone marrow donors. All cohort members were sampled while nominally healthy, although unrecorded immune exposures were likely present. The donor was CMV seropositive and belonged to the group of more than 250 seropositive cohort members. A peripheral blood sample was provided by each donor, and peripheral blood mononuclear cells were used for TCR beta sequencing. The Qiagen DNeasy Blood Extraction Kit was used to extract genomic DNA from the blood cell samples. The receptor was derived from a female donor in good health and CMV-seropositive. Sequencing was carried out using PBMCs.

Read as DNA, the sequence is TGTGCCAGCAGTTCAGGCGGGAGGGCCGGAAATACGCAGTATTTT. It specifies CASSSGGRAGNTQYF. The sequence links TRBV28 to TRBJ2-3; 9 middle bases align to TRBD2. From the germline V gene, CDR1 is MDHEN and CDR2 is SYDVKM. Taken from cysteine to phenylalanine, the CDR3 has 15 residues. Kept here is only the CDR3 DNA, which spans 45 bases and is read in frame from base 1. Ends trimmed: V by 4 bases, J by 7 bases; bases unmatched to a gene: 9.